This T cell receptor (beta chain) was sequenced during a study of CD8 T cells in Susac syndrome. The ends lost 4 bases at V and 3 bases at J; junction bases unmatched: 2. CDR3 length equals 15 residues. Germline V gene lookup returns CDR1 SGHDT and CDR2 YYEEEE. Sequencing of TCR beta drew on CD8+ and CD4+ T cells from blood. The authors negatively isolated CD8+ and CD4+ T cells and FACS-enriched TEMRA cells. Random-hexamer reverse transcription was applied to about 0.45 to 1 ug RNA. TCRdb processed the immunoSEQ multiplex PCR reads anew with MiXCR; each CDR3 protein has one entry. The table records hundreds of thousands of distinct CDR3 sequences, 85% of them present only once.

The TCR sequence derives from a human donor with multiple sclerosis. The rearrangement joins TRBV5-6 to TRBJ2-7; 15 bases agree with TRBD2. The specimen was CD8+ T cells from PBMCs. The CDR3 nucleotides read TGTGCCAGCAGCCAGGGACTAGCGGGAGGCTACGAGCAGTACTTC. Protein: CASSQGLAGGYEQYF.